These T cell receptor beta chains were read from a single sample in a study of T cells in pancreatic ductal adenocarcinoma. Some clones are missing from TCRdb's copy, which holds only in-frame ones; the method was immunoSEQ multiplex PCR. The sample yields about 29,000 clones, around 94% seen once. Specimen: PBMCs. These receptors were obtained from a human donor with pancreatic ductal adenocarcinoma. Each CDR3 is given with its conserved first and last residue. The D gene is left open where the match is weak.

j_gene	v_gene	len	d_gene	CDR3aa	CDR3nt
TRBJ1-2	TRBV19	15	TRBD1	CASSMRTGGIYGYTF	TGTGCCAGTAGTATGAGGACAGGGGGCATCTATGGCTACACCTTC
TRBJ2-1	TRBV11-2	15	.	CASSLIQGRNNEQFF	TGTGCCAGCAGCTTAATCCAGGGGAGAAACAATGAGCAGTTCTTC
TRBJ2-5	TRBV11-1	15	TRBD2	CASSESSGSRETQYF	TGTGCCAGCAGCGAATCTAGCGGGAGTAGAGAGACCCAGTACTTC
TRBJ2-7	TRBV11-2	13	.	CASKGLGADEQYF	TGTGCCAGCAAGGGACTCGGTGCGGACGAGCAGTACTTC
TRBJ2-1	TRBV11-2	13	.	CASSWNQPYEQFF	TGTGCCAGCAGTTGGAACCAGCCTTATGAGCAGTTCTTC
TRBJ2-1	TRBV4-1	19	TRBD2	CASSHPGLAGEGSYNEQFF	TGCGCCAGCAGCCACCCGGGACTAGCGGGAGAGGGCTCCTACAATGAGCAGTTCTTC
TRBJ1-1	TRBV5-6	11	.	CASSLVTEAFF	TGTGCCAGCAGCTTGGTGACTGAAGCTTTCTTT
TRBJ2-3	TRBV6-1	14	.	CASSGGLEADTQYF	TGTGCCAGCAGTGGGGGGCTCGAGGCAGATACGCAGTATTTT
TRBJ2-2	TRBV19	14	.	CASRSGGDTGELFF	TGTGCCAGTAGGTCGGGCGGGGACACCGGGGAGCTGTTTTTT
TRBJ1-1	TRBV4-3	15	.	CASSQAPTGTSEAFF	TGCGCCAGCAGCCAAGCCCCAACAGGGACCTCTGAAGCTTTCTTT
TRBJ2-5	TRBV7-9	13	.	CASSLGSQETQYF	TGTGCCAGCAGCTTAGGGTCGCAAGAGACCCAGTACTTC
TRBJ1-1	TRBV19	16	.	CASSIHQQRSNTEAFF	TGTGCCAGTAGTATACACCAACAGAGGTCGAACACTGAAGCTTTCTTT